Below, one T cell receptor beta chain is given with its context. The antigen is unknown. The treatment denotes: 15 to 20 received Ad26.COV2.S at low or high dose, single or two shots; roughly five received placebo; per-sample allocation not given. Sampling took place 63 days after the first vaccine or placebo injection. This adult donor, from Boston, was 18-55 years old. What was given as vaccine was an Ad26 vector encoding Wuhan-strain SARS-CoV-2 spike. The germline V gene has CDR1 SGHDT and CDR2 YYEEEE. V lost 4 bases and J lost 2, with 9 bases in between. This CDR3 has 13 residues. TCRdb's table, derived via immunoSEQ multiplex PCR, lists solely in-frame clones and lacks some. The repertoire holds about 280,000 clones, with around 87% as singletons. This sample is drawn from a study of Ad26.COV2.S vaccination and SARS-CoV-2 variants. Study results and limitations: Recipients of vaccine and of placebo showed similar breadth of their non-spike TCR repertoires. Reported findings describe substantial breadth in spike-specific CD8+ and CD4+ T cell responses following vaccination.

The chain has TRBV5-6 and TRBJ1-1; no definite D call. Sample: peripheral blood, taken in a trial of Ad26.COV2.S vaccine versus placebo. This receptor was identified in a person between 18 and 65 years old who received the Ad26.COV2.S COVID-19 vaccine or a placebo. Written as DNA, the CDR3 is TGTGCCAGCAGCCTCGGGCTCAACACTGAAGCTTTCTTT. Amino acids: CASSLGLNTEAFF.